These T cell receptor beta chains were read from a single sample in a study of blood T cell repertoires in COVID-19. Using immunoSEQ multiplex PCR, the repertoire was profiled, and TCRdb retains in-frame clones only, with some absent. The sample holds 130,000 to 150,000 clones; around nine tenths are singletons and the top ten take about 2%. Sequenced material: peripheral blood. Source of these receptors: a human donor in a cohort sampled during active COVID-19. Each CDR3 is given with its conserved first and last residue. D genes are given only for firm matches. Some rows mark clone size as missing; the rest say once, few, many or name a class of expanded clone.

v_call	d_call	j_call	clone_size	cdr3_nt	cdr3_aa
TRBV28	TRBD1	TRBJ2-7	-	TGTGCCAGCAGTTCGCCCCCGGGACAGTCCGGGGAGCAGTACTTC	CASSSPPGQSGEQYF
TRBV5-1	TRBD1	TRBJ2-4	-	TGCGCCAGCAGCTGGGGACAGTTAGTAGCCAAAAACATTCAGTACTTC	CASSWGQLVAKNIQYF
TRBV19	-	TRBJ2-4	-	TGTGCCAGTTCTTCGGACAGCGCCAAAAACATTCAGTACTTC	CASSSDSAKNIQYF
TRBV6-6	TRBD1	TRBJ1-2	-	TGTGCCAGCAGTTATTACAGGGGGAACTATGGCTACACCTTC	CASSYYRGNYGYTF
TRBV7-2	-	TRBJ1-3	-	TGTGCCAGCAGCTTAGGGGGTGGGAGCTCTGGAAACACCATATATTTT	CASSLGGGSSGNTIYF
TRBV7-9	-	TRBJ2-5	-	TGTGCCAGCAGCTTCGTGGGAGCGTACCAAGAGACCCAGTACTTC	CASSFVGAYQETQYF
TRBV18	-	TRBJ2-7	-	TGTGCCAGCTCACACGGGGGTATACCCTACGAGCAGTACTTC	CASSHGGIPYEQYF
TRBV28	-	TRBJ1-1	-	TGTGCCAGCAGTTTTAGGGGTAACACTGAAGCTTTCTTT	CASSFRGNTEAFF
TRBV6-5	TRBD2	TRBJ2-3	-	TGTGCCAGCAGTTCCGTAGCGGGAGACAGAGATACGCAGTATTTT	CASSSVAGDRDTQYF
TRBV6-5	-	TRBJ2-1	-	TGTGCCAGCAGTAATAGTAGCAATGAGCAGTTCTTC	CASSNSSNEQFF
TRBV4-3	-	TRBJ2-7	-	TGCGCCAGCAGCCCCAGGGATTTC	CASSPRDF
TRBV25-1	-	TRBJ1-5	-	TGTGCCAGCAGTGATCAGGCAGGGGCTCAGCCCCAGCATTTT	CASSDQAGAQPQHF
TRBV2	-	TRBJ2-5	-	TGTGCCAGCAGCCTCCAAGAGACCCAGTACTTC	CASSLQETQYF
TRBV20-1	TRBD1	TRBJ1-2	-	TGCAGTGCTAGTGGAGGGACAGGGAGGAACACCTTC	CSASGGTGRNTF
TRBV30	-	TRBJ1-1	-	TGTGCCTGGAGTGTCCCCGTGAGTGAAGCTTTCTTT	CAWSVPVSEAFF
TRBV30	-	TRBJ1-5	-	TGTGCCTGGAGTACGACCAGCGCCGGGACTTTCAATCAGCCCCAGCATTTT	CAWSTTSAGTFNQPQHF
TRBV29-1	-	TRBJ1-5	-	TGCAGCGTTGCCGGAGGGTTCGATCAGCCCCAGCATTTT	CSVAGGFDQPQHF
TRBV6-6	-	TRBJ1-2	-	TGTGCCAGCAGTTCCTCTAACTATGGCTACACCTTC	CASSSSNYGYTF
TRBV10-3	TRBD2	TRBJ2-2	-	TGTGCCATCAGTGAGTCAGGACTAGCGGGAGTTACCGGGGAGCTGTTTTTT	CAISESGLAGVTGELFF
TRBV29-1	-	TRBJ2-5	-	TGCAGCGTTGAAGATGTTAGGCGGGGCGGGCCAGAGACCCAGTACTTC	CSVEDVRRGGPETQYF
TRBV11-3	-	TRBJ2-6	-	TGTGCCAGCAGCTTAGGAGGAGGGGTGGGGTCTGGGGCCAACGTCCTGACTTTC	CASSLGGGVGSGANVLTF
TRBV5-5	-	TRBJ2-2	-	TGTGCCAGCAGCTTGGTACTGGACTCTGGCGGGGAGCTGTTTTTT	CASSLVLDSGGELFF
TRBV6-5	-	TRBJ2-5	-	TGTGCCAGCAGTTACAGTGAGCAGACCCAGTACTTC	CASSYSEQTQYF
TRBV2	-	TRBJ2-3	-	TGTGCCACCTCTGGGGGCAGATCTGGGGGAGATACGCAGTATTTT	CATSGGRSGGDTQYF
TRBV19	-	TRBJ1-6	-	TGTGCCAGTAGTACTACGGGAGCCTCCTATAATTCACCCCTCCACTTT	CASSTTGASYNSPLHF
TRBV12-3/TRBV12-4	TRBD1	TRBJ2-2	-	TGTGCCAGCAGTAGACAGGGCACCGGGGAGCTGTTTTTT	CASSRQGTGELFF
TRBV28	TRBD2	TRBJ2-5	-	TGTGCCAGCAGTCTCCGACTAGCGGGGGTGGGGGAGACCCAGTACTTC	CASSLRLAGVGETQYF
TRBV2	-	TRBJ2-7	-	TGTGCCAGCAGGGGGGGGCCTTACGAGCAGTACTTC	CASRGGPYEQYF
TRBV10-2	TRBD1	TRBJ1-1	-	TGCGCCAGCACAAGACAGGGTAGTGTCACTGAAGCTTTCTTT	CASTRQGSVTEAFF
TRBV9	TRBD1	TRBJ2-2	-	TGTGCCAGCAGTAAACAATCGGGACAGGGGCGCACCGGGGAGCTGTTTTTT	CASSKQSGQGRTGELFF
TRBV7-2	TRBD2	TRBJ2-5	-	TGTGCCAGCAGCTTGGGACTAGCGGGGGGCAGCGAGGAGACCCAGTACTTC	CASSLGLAGGSEETQYF
TRBV28	-	TRBJ2-1	-	TGTGCCAACTCTCTAAAGGGGCCGCGAATCAATGAGCAGTTCTTC	CANSLKGPRINEQFF
TRBV15	-	TRBJ2-1	-	TGTGCCACCAGCAGAGATAAGGGGTGGGACTACAATGAGCAGTTCTTC	CATSRDKGWDYNEQFF
TRBV7-2	TRBD2	TRBJ2-2	once	TGTGCCAGCAGCTGGAGACTAGCGGGGGCCGGTTCCGGGGAGCTGTTTTTT	CASSWRLAGAGSGELFF
TRBV6-2/TRBV6-3	TRBD2	TRBJ2-5	-	TGTGCCAGCAGTTCCCTCCGGGAGGGGACTAGCAAAGAGACCCAGTACTTC	CASSSLREGTSKETQYF
TRBV5-4	TRBD1	TRBJ1-1	-	TGTGCCAGCAGCTACGGGACAGGGTACATGAACACTGAAGCTTTCTTT	CASSYGTGYMNTEAFF
TRBV9	-	TRBJ1-6	-	TGTGCCAGCAGCGCAGCAGTTACAGGGAGCTCCTATAATTCACCCCTCCACTTT	CASSAAVTGSSYNSPLHF
TRBV19	-	TRBJ1-2	-	TGTGCCAGTAGTAGCGAATTGAATTCCCTCTCCTATTATGGCTACACCTTC	CASSSELNSLSYYGYTF
TRBV7-3	-	TRBJ1-1	-	TGTGCCAGCAGCCAAAATGGAGGGCACACTGAAGCTTTCTTT	CASSQNGGHTEAFF
TRBV27	TRBD1	TRBJ1-2	-	TGTGCCAGCATGACAGGGGACTATGGCTACACCTTC	CASMTGDYGYTF
TRBV27	TRBD1	TRBJ1-2	-	TGTGCCAGCAGTTTCACAGGGGGCAGGGGCTACACCTTC	CASSFTGGRGYTF
TRBV2	-	TRBJ2-6	-	TGTGCCAGCAGACAGGGTCTAGACGGGGCCAACGTCCTGACTTTC	CASRQGLDGANVLTF
TRBV28	-	TRBJ2-4	-	TGTGCCAGCAGCCTCAGTGTAGCCAAAAACATTCAGTACTTC	CASSLSVAKNIQYF
TRBV6-2/TRBV6-3	-	TRBJ1-2	-	TGTGCCAGCAGTTACTCGGGGGCGCCTAACTATGGCTACACCTTC	CASSYSGAPNYGYTF
TRBV10-3	TRBD2	TRBJ2-7	once	TGTGCCATCAGCGGAGGGACTAGCGGGGGCCGGGGGGACGAGCAGTACTTC	CAISGGTSGGRGDEQYF
TRBV11-2	TRBD1	TRBJ1-6	-	TGTGCCAGCAGCATCCGGGACAGGGGCTATTATAATTCACCCCTCCACTTT	CASSIRDRGYYNSPLHF
TRBV4-2	-	TRBJ2-5	-	TGTGCCAGCAGCCAAGATTTGGCTAGCGCTGAGACCCAGTACTTC	CASSQDLASAETQYF
TRBV28	-	TRBJ1-6	-	TGTGCCAGCATTCCTTTAACGGGGGGCCCCTATAATTCACCCCTCCACTTT	CASIPLTGGPYNSPLHF
TRBV5-1	TRBD2	TRBJ2-2	once	TGCGCCAGCAGCTTCCTTAGCGGGGGAAACACCGGGGAGCTGTTTTTT	CASSFLSGGNTGELFF
TRBV7-3	TRBD2	TRBJ2-7	-	TGTGCCAGCAGCCAAAGGGCAACGGGAGGATACGAGCAGTACTTC	CASSQRATGGYEQYF
TRBV10-3	-	TRBJ2-7	-	TGTGCCATCAGTGATCTGGACAGCCTACACTACGAGCAGTACTTC	CAISDLDSLHYEQYF
TRBV25-1	TRBD1	TRBJ1-1	-	TGTGCCAGCAGTGTGCAGGGGGCAACTGAAGCTTTCTTT	CASSVQGATEAFF
TRBV4-3	-	TRBJ2-3	once	TGCGCCAGCAGCCAAGATCGGGCAGGGGGCACAGATACGCAGTATTTT	CASSQDRAGGTDTQYF
TRBV5-1	-	TRBJ1-6	-	TGCGCCAGCAGCTTGGGAGGAGGGGTGGATAATTCACCCCTCCACTTT	CASSLGGGVDNSPLHF
TRBV6-5	-	TRBJ2-1	-	TGTGCCAGCAGTACCTCCCGGACTGGGGACAATGAGCAGTTCTTC	CASSTSRTGDNEQFF
TRBV5-1	TRBD1	TRBJ1-2	few	TGCGCCAGCAGCCCAGGGACAGCTTCCTATGGCTACACCTTC	CASSPGTASYGYTF
TRBV28	TRBD2	TRBJ2-3	-	TGTGCCAGCAGTTCCGTGACTAGCGGTAAAGATACGCAGTATTTT	CASSSVTSGKDTQYF
TRBV10-3	TRBD1	TRBJ1-2	-	TGTGCCATCAGTGAGGACAGGGATCGCCTCCCTTATGGCTACACCTTC	CAISEDRDRLPYGYTF
TRBV2	TRBD2	TRBJ2-3	-	TGTGCCAGCAGTAAACTAGCGGGAGTAGGAGATACGCAGTATTTT	CASSKLAGVGDTQYF
TRBV19	-	TRBJ1-1	few	TGTGCCAGTAGTATCGGGGGGCAGAAAGCTTTCTTT	CASSIGGQKAFF